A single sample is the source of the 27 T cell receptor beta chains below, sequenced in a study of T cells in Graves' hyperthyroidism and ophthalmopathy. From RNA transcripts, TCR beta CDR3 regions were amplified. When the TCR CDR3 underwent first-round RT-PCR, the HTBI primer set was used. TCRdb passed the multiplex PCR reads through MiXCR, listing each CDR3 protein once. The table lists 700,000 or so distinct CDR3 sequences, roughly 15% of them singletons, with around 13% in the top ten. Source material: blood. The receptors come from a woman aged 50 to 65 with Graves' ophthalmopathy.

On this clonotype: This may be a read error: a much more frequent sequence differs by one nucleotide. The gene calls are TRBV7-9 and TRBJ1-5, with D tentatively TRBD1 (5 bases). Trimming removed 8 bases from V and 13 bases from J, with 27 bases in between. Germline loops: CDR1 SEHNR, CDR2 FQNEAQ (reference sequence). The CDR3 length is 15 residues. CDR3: CASLRDSSSIEAQHF. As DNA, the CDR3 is TGTGCCAGCCTTCGGGACTCCTCATCAATTGAAGCGCAGCATTTT. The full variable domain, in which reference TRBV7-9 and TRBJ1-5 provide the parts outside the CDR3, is DTGVSQNPRHKITKRGQNVTFRCDPISEHNRLYWYRQTLGQGPEFLTYFQNEAQLEKSRLLSDRFSAERPKGSFSTLEIQRTEQGDSAMYLCASLRDSSSIEAQHFGDGTRLSIL.

The DNA for the CDR3 is TGTGCCAGCAGCTTAGCGCGGGCCACAGATACGCAGTATTTT. This gives the protein CASSLARATDTQYF. The genes are TRBV5-6 and TRBJ2-3; a possible D gene is TRBD2 (5 bases). From germline, CDR1 is SGHDT and CDR2 YYEEEE. There are 14 residues in the CDR3. V was clipped by 2 bases and J by 2 bases, with 9 bases between them.

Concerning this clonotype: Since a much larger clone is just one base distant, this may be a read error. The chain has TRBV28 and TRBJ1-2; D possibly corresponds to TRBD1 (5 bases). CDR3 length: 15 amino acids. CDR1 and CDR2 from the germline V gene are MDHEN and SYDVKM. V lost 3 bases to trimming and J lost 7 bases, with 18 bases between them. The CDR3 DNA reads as TGTGCCAGCAGTTTGTCACCTTCAGGGAAGAGTGGCTACACCTTC. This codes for CASSLSPSGKSGYTF.

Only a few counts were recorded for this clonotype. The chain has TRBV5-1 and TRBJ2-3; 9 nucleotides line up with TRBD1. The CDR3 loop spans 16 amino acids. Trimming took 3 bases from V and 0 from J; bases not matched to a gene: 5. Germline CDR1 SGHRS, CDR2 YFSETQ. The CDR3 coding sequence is TGCGCCAGCAGCTCCCGGGACAGGGCTAGCACAGATACGCAGTATTTT. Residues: CASSSRDRASTDTQYF.

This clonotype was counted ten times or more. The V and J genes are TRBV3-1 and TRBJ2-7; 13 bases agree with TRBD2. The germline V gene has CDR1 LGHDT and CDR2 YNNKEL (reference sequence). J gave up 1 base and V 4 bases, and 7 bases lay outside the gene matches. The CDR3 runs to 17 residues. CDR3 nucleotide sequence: TGTGCCAGCAGCCGATCACCGGGACTAGCGGGGTCCTACGAGCAGTACTTC. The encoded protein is CASSRSPGLAGSYEQYF.

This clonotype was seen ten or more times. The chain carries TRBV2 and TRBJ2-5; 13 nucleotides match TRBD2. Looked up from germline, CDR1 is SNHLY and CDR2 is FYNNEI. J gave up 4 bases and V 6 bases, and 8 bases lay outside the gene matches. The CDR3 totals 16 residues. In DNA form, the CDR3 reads TGTGCCAGCAGACCTCGGACTAGCGGGAGTAGAGAGACCCAGTACTTC. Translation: CASRPRTSGSRETQYF.

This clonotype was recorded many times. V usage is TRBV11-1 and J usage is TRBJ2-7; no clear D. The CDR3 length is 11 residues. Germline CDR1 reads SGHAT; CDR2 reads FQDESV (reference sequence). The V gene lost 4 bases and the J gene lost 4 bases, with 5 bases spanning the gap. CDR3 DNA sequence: TGTGCCAGCAGCTCTCAATACGAGCAGTACTTC. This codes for CASSSQYEQYF. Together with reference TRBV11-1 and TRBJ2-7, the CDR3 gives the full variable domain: EAEVAQSPRYKITEKSQAVAFWCDPISGHATLYWYRQILGQGPELLVQFQDESVVDDSQLPKDRFSAERLKGVDSTLKIQPAELGDSAMYLCASSSQYEQYFGPGTRLTVT.

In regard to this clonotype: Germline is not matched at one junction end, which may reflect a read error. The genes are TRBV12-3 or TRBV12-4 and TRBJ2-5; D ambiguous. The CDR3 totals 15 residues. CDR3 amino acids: CASSRRIRARETRYF. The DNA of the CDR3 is TGTGCCAGCAGTCGCCGGATTCGGGCAAGAGAGACCCGGTACTTC.

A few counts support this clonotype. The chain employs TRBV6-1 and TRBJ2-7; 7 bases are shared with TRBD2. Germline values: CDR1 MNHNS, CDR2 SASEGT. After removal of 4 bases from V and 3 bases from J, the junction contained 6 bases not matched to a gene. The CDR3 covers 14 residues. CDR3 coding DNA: TGTGCCAGCAGTGGGGCGGGAGATTACTACGAGCAGTACTTC. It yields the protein CASSGAGDYYEQYF.

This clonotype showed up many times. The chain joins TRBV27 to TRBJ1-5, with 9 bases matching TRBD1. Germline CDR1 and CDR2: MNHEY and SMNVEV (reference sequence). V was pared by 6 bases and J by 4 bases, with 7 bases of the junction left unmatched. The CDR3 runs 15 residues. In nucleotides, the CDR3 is TGTGCCAGCAGCCCGGGACAGGGCACAAATCAGCCCCAGCATTTT. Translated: CASSPGQGTNQPQHF.

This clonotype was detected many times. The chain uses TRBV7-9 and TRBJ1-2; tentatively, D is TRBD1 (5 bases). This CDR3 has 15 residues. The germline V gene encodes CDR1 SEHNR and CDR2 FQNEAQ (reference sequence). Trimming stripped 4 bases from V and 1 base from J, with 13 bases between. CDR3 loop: CASSYGGQNNYGYTF. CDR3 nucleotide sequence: TGTGCCAGCAGCTATGGTGGACAAAATAACTATGGCTACACCTTC.

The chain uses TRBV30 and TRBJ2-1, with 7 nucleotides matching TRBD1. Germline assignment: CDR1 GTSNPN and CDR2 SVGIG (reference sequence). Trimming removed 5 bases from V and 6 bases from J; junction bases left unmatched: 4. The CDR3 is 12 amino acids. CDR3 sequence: CAWLGGRNEQFF. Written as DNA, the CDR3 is TGTGCCTGGTTAGGGGGCCGCAATGAGCAGTTCTTC.

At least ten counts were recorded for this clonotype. The CDR3 here is CASTSDTQLTDTQYF. The CDR3 region has the DNA TGCGCCAGCACATCGGACACCCAACTCACAGATACGCAGTATTTT. The gene calls are TRBV5-1 and TRBJ2-3; weak D call: TRBD1 (5 bases). Germline V gene data show CDR1 as SGHRS and CDR2 as YFSETQ. Between the trimmed V and J ends, which lost 6 bases and 2 bases, there was a span of 16 bases. CDR3 length equals 15 residues.

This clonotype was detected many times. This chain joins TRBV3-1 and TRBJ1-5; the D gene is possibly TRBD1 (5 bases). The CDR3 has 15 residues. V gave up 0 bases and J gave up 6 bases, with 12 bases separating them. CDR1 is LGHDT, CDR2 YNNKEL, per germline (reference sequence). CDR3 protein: CASSQDGGVGQPQHF. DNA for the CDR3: TGTGCCAGCAGCCAAGACGGGGGTGTGGGTCAGCCCCAGCATTTT.

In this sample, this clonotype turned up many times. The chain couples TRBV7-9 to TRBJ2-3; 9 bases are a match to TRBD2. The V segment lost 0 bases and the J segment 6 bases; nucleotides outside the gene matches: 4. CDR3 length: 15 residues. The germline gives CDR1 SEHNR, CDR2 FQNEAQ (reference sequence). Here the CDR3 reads CASSLAGSGSDTQYF. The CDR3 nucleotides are TGTGCCAGCAGCTTAGCGGGTAGCGGGAGCGATACGCAGTATTTT.

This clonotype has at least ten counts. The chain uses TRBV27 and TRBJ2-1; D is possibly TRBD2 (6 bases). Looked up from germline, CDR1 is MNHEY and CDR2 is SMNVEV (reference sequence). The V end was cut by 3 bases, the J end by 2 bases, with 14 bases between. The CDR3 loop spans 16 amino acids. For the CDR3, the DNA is TGTGCCAGCAGTTTGGGACTCGTCCCCCCCTACAATGAGCAGTTCTTC. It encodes CASSLGLVPPYNEQFF.

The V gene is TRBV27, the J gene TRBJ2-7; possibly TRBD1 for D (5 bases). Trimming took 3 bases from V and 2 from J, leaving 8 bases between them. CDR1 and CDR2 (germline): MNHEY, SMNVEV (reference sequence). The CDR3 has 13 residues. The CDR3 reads CASSFRETYEQYF. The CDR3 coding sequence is TGTGCCAGCAGTTTCAGGGAAACCTACGAGCAGTACTTC.

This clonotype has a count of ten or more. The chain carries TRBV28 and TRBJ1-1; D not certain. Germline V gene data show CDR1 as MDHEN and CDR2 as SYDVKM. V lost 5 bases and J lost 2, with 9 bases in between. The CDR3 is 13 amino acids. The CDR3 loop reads CASSRTLNTEAFF. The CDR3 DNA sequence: TGTGCCAGCAGTCGCACCCTAAACACTGAAGCTTTCTTT.

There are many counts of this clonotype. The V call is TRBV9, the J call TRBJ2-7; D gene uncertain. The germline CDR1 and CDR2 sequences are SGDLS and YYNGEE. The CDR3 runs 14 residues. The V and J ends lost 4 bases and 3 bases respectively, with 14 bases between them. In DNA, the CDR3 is TGTGCCAGCAGCCCATCGGTTGGGGACTACGAGCAGTACTTC. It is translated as CASSPSVGDYEQYF.

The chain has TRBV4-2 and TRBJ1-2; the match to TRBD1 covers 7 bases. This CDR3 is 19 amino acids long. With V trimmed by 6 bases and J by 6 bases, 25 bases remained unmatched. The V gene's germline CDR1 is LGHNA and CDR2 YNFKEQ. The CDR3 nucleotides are TGTGCCAGCAGTTACAGCCCGGGGAGGGGGCGCAGAGGGAACCATGGCTACACCTTC. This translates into CASSYSPGRGRRGNHGYTF.

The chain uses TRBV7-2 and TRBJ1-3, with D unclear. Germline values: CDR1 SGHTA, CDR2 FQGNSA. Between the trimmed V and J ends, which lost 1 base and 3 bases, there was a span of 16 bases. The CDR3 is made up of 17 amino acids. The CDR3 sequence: CASSLGLTRRGGNTIYF. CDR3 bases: TGTGCCAGCAGCTTAGGTCTCACCCGGAGAGGTGGAAACACCATATATTTT.

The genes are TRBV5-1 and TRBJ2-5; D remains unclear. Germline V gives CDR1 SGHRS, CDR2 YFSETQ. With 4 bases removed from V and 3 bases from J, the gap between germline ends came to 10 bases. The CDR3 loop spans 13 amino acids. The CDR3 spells CASSLTVEETQYF. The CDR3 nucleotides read TGCGCCAGCAGCCTAACCGTAGAAGAGACCCAGTACTTC.

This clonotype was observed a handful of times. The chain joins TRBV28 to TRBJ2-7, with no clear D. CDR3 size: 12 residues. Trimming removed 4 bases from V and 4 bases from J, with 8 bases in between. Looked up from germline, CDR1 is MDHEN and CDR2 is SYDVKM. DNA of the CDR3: TGTGCCAGCAGTTGGGGTCTTTACGAGCAGTACTTC. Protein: CASSWGLYEQYF.

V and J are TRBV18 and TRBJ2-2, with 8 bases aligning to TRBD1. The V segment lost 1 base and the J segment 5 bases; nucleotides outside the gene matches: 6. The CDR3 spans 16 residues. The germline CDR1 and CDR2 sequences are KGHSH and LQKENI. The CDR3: CASSPLWTGQTGELFF. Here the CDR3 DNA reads TGTGCCAGCTCACCACTATGGACAGGGCAAACCGGGGAGCTGTTTTTT.

The CDR3 DNA is TGCGCCAGCAGCCAAGAAGTCAGTCTCCGCAGTGGCTACACCTTC. Translating gives CASSQEVSLRSGYTF. This chain uses TRBV4-1 with TRBJ1-2; D unclear. V was clipped by 0 bases and J by 7 bases, with 15 bases between them. This CDR3 region has 15 residues. CDR1 MGHRA and CDR2 YSYEKL come from the germline V gene.

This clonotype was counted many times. The CDR3 region has the DNA TGTGCCACTCGATTCACACAGGGGACTCAGTTCTTC. Amino acids: CATRFTQGTQFF. This chain joins TRBV2 and TRBJ2-1, with D possibly being TRBD1 (7 bases). V lost 10 bases and J lost 13, with 20 bases in between. This CDR3 contains 12 residues. Germline CDR1 and CDR2: SNHLY and FYNNEI.

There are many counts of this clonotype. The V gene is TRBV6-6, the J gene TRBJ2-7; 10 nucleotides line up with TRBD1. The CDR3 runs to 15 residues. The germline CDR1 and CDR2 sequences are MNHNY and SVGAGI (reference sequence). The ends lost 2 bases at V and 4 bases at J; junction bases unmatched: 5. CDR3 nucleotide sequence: TGTGCCAGCAGTTACGAGTGGGGACAGGGGTACGAGCAGTACTTC. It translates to CASSYEWGQGYEQYF.